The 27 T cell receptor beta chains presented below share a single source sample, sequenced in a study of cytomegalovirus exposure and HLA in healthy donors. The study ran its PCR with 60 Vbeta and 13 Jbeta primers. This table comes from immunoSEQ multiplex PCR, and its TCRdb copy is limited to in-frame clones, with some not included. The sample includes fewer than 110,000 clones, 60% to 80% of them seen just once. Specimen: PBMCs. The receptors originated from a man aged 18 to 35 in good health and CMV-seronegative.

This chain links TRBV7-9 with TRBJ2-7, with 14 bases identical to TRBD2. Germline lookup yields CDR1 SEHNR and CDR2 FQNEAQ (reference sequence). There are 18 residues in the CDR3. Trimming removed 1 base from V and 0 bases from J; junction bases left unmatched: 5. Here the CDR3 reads CASSLGTSGGPRSYEQYF. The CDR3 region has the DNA TGTGCCAGCAGCTTAGGGACTAGCGGGGGGCCTCGCTCCTACGAGCAGTACTTC.

CDR3 coding DNA: TGTGCCAGCAGGGCCTTTGGGACAGCCAACACTGAAGCTTTCTTT. This encodes CASRAFGTANTEAFF. J is TRBJ1-1 and V is TRBV6-1, with 7 bases lining up with TRBD1. V was pared by 6 bases and J by 2 bases, with 9 bases of the junction left unmatched. CDR1 and CDR2 (germline): MNHNS, SASEGT. The CDR3 sequence is 15 residues long.

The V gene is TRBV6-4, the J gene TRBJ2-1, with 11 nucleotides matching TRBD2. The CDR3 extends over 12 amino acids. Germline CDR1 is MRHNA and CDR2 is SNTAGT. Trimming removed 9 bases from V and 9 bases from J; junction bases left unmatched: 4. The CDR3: CASRGLAGEQFF. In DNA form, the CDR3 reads TGTGCCAGTAGAGGACTAGCGGGTGAGCAGTTCTTC.

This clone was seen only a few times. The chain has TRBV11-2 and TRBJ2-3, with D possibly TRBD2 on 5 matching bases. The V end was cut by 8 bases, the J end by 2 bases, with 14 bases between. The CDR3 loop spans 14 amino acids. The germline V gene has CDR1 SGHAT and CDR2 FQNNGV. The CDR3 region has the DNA TGTGCCAGCCACCGAAGGGAGTACACAGATACGCAGTATTTT. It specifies CASHRREYTDTQYF.

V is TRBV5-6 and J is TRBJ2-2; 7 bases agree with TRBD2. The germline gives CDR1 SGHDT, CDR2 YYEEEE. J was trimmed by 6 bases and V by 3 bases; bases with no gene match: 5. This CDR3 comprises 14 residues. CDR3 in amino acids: CASSWGGTSGELFF. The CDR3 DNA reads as TGTGCCAGCAGCTGGGGGGGTACTTCCGGGGAGCTGTTTTTT.

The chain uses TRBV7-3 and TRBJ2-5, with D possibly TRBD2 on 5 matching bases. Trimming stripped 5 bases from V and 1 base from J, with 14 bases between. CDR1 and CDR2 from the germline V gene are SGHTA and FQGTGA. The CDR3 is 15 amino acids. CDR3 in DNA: TGTGCCAGCAGCCGGTCAAGCGGAACCCAAGAGACCCAGTACTTC. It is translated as CASSRSSGTQETQYF.

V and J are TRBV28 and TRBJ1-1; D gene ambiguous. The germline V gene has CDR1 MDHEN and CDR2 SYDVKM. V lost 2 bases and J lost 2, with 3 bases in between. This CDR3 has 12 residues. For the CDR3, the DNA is TGTGCCAGCAGTTTAGGCAACACTGAAGCTTTCTTT. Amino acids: CASSLGNTEAFF.

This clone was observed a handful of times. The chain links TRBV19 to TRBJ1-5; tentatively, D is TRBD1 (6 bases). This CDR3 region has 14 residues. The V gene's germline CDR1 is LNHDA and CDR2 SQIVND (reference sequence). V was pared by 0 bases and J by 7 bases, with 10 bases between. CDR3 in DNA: TGTGCCAGTAGTATAGATCAGGGGTACCAGCCCCAGCATTTT. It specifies CASSIDQGYQPQHF.

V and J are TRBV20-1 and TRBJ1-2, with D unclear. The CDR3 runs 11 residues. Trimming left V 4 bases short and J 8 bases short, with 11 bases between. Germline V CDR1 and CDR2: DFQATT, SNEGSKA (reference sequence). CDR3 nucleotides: TGCAGTGCTAAGGCTCGAGGGGGCTACACCTTC. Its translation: CSAKARGGYTF.

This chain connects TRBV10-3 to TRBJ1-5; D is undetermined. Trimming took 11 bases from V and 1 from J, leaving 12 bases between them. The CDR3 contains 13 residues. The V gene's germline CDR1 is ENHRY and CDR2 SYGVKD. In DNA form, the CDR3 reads TGTGCCTCCCGAGGCCGGAGCAATCAGCCCCAGCATTTT. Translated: CASRGRSNQPQHF.

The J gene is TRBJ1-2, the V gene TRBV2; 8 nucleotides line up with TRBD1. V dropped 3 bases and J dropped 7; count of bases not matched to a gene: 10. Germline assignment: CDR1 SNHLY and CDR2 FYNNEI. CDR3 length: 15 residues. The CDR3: CASSDVGQGALGYTF. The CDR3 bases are TGTGCCAGCAGTGACGTGGGTCAGGGGGCGCTTGGCTACACCTTC.

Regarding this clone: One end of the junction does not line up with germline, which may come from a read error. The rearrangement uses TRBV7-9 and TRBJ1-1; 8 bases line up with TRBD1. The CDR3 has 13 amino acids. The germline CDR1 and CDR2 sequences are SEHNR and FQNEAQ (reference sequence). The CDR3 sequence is CSSSLTGGTEAFF. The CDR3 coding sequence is TGTTCCAGCAGCTTAACAGGGGGAACTGAAGCTTTCTTT.

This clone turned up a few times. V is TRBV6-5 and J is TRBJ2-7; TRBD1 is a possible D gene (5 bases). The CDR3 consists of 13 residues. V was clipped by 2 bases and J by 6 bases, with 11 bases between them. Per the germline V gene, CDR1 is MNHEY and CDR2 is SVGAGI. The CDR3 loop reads CASSYGAGREQYF. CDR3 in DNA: TGTGCCAGCAGTTACGGAGCAGGGCGCGAGCAGTACTTC.

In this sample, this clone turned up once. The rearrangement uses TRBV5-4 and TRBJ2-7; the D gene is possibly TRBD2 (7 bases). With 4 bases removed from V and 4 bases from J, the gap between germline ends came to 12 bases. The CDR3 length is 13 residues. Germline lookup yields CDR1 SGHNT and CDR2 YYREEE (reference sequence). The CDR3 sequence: CASSRGAAYEQYF. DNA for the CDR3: TGTGCCAGCAGCCGGGGGGCAGCATACGAGCAGTACTTC.

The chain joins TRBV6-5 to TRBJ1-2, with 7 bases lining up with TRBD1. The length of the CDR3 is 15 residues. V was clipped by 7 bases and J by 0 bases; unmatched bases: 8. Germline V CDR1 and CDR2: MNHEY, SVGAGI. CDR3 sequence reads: CASTQSGTANYGYTF. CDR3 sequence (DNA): TGTGCCAGCACCCAGTCTGGGACAGCTAACTATGGCTACACCTTC.

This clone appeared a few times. The CDR3 DNA is TGTGCCAGCAGCCGCCAGGGCTACGAGCAGTACTTC. Translation gives CASSRQGYEQYF. J is TRBJ2-7 and V is TRBV5-6; D perhaps matches TRBD1 (5 bases). CDR1 is SGHDT and CDR2 is YYEEEE in the germline V gene. V was trimmed by 4 bases and J by 3 bases, leaving 8 bases between them. CDR3 size: 12 residues. Full variable domain (remainder filled in from reference TRBV5-6 and TRBJ2-7): DAGVTQSPTHLIKTRGQQVTLRCSPKSGHDTVSWYQQALGQGPQFIFQYYEEEERQRGNFPDRFSGHQFPNYSSELNVNALLLGDSALYLCASSRQGYEQYFGPGTRLTVT.

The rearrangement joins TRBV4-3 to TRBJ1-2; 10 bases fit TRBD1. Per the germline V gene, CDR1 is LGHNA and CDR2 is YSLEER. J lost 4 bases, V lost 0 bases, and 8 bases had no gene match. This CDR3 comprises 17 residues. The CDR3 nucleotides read TGCGCCAGCAGCCAAGATCGGACAGGGGGGAGAGTCTATGGCTACACCTTC. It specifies CASSQDRTGGRVYGYTF.

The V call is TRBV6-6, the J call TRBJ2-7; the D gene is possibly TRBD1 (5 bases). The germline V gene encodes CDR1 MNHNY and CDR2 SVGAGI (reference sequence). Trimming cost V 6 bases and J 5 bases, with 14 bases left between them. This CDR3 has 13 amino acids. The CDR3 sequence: CASRTQGNNEQYF. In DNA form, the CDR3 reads TGTGCCAGCAGGACGCAGGGAAACAACGAGCAGTACTTC.

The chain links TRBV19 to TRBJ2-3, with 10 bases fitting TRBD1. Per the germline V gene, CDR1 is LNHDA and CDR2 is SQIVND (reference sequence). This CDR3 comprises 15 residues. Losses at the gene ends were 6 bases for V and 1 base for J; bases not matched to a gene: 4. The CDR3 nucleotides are TGTGCCAGTAGCGGGACAGGGGAGGGCACAGATACGCAGTATTTT. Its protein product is CASSGTGEGTDTQYF.

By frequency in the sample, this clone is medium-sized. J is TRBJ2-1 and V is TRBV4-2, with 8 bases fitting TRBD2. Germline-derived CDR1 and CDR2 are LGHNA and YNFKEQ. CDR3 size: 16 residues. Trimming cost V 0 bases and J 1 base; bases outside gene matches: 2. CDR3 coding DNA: TGTGCCAGCAGCCAAGACGGCGGGGGGTCCTACAATGAGCAGTTCTTC. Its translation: CASSQDGGGSYNEQFF.

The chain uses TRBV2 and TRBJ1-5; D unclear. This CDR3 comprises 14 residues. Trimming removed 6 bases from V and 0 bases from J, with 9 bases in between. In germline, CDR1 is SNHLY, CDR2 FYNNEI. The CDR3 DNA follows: TGTGCCAGCAGGGAACCTTATAGCAATCAGCCCCAGCATTTT. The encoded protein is CASREPYSNQPQHF.

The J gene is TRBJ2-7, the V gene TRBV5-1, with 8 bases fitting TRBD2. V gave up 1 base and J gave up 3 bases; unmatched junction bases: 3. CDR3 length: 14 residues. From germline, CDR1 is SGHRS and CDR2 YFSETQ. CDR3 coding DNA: TGCGCCAGCAGCTTGTCGGCGGGGGGCTACGAGCAGTACTTC. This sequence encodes CASSLSAGGYEQYF.

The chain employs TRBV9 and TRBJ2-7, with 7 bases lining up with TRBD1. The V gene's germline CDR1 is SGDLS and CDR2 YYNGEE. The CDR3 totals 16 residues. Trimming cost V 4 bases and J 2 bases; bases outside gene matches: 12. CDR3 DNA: TGTGCCAGCAGCCCGAGGACAGGCCGAAATCCCTACGAGCAGTACTTC. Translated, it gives CASSPRTGRNPYEQYF.

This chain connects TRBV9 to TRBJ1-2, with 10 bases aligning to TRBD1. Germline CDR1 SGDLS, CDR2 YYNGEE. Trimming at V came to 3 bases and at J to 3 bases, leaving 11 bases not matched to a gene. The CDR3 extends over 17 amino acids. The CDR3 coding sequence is TGTGCCAGCAGCGCTACGACCCGACAGGGGGCGGACTATGGCTACACCTTC. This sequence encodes CASSATTRQGADYGYTF.

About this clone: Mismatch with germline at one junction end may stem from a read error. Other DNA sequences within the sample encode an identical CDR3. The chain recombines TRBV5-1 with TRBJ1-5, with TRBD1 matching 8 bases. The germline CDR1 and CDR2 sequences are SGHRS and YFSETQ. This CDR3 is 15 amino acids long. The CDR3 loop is CASSLEGRGLQPQHF. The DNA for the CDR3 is TGCGCTAGCAGCTTGGAGGGCAGGGGGCTTCAGCCCCAGCATTTT.

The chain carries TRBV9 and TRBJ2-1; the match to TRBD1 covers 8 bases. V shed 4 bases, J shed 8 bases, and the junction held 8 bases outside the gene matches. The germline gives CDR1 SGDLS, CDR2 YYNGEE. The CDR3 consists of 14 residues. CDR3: CASSTRDRSYEQFF. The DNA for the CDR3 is TGTGCCAGCAGCACCCGGGACAGGTCATATGAGCAGTTCTTC.

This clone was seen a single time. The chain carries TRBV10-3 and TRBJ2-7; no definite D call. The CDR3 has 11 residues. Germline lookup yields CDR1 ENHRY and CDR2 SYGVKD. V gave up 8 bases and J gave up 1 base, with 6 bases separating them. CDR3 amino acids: CAIGSSYEQYF. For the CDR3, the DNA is TGTGCCATCGGTAGTTCCTACGAGCAGTACTTC.